Shown below are 8 T cell receptor beta chains from a single sample sequenced in a study of CD8+ T cells in alopecia areata. As the sequencing template, cDNA was produced by extracting RNA and reverse transcribing it. TCRdb's table, derived via immunoSEQ multiplex PCR, lists solely in-frame clones and lacks some. The repertoire holds some 190,000 clones, around 60% seen once, with about 0.69% in the top ten. Regarding treatment: oral pan-JAK inhibitor, 5-10 mg twice daily. Here the sequenced sample was CD4+ T cells sorted from blood, taken at week 4, from a patient treated with tofacitinib. These TCRs come from a human donor with alopecia areata.

This clone was counted only a few times. The chain combines TRBV7-3 with TRBJ2-2; 11 bases are a match to TRBD2. This CDR3 has 15 residues. With 5 bases clipped from V and 3 bases from J, the junction kept 2 bases outside the gene matches. CDR1 SGHTA and CDR2 FQGTGA come from the germline V gene. CDR3 nucleotides: TGTGCCAGCAGCCTACTAGCGGGAGACACCGGGGAGCTGTTTTTT. Amino acids: CASSLLAGDTGELFF.

This chain joins TRBV5-1 and TRBJ2-7; 8 bases align to TRBD2. The CDR3 totals 14 residues. Trimming removed 6 bases from V and 0 bases from J; junction bases left unmatched: 5. Germline loops: CDR1 SGHRS, CDR2 YFSETQ. The CDR3 nucleotides read TGCGCCAGCACCGTCGGGAGGGACTCCTACGAGCAGTACTTC. It is translated as CASTVGRDSYEQYF. Filled out from reference TRBV5-1 and TRBJ2-7, the complete variable domain reads KAGVTQTPRYLIKTRGQQVTLSCSPISGHRSVSWYQQTPGQGLQFLFEYFSETQRNKGNFPGRFSGRQFSNSRSEMNVSTLELGDSALYLCASTVGRDSYEQYFGPGTRLTVT.

The CDR3 loop reads CASSPPTGGGGYTF. CDR3 coding DNA: TGTGCCAGCAGTCCTCCCACCGGGGGCGGTGGCTACACCTTC. The rearrangement links TRBV6-6 to TRBJ1-2, with D possibly matching TRBD1 (6 bases). Germline CDR1 reads MNHNY; CDR2 reads SVGAGI (reference sequence). Trimming stripped 5 bases from V and 7 bases from J, with 17 bases between. The CDR3 is 14 amino acids.

The J gene is TRBJ2-7, the V gene TRBV7-8; D call uncertain. Germline values: CDR1 SGHVS, CDR2 FQNEAQ. This CDR3 has 11 amino acids. V was trimmed by 5 bases and J by 3 bases, leaving 5 bases between them. The CDR3 nucleotides are TGTGCCAGCAGCCCGTACTACGAGCAGTACTTC. This translates into CASSPYYEQYF. Using reference TRBV7-8 and TRBJ2-7 for the parts outside the CDR3, the full variable domain is GAGVSQSPRYKVAKRGQDVALRCDPISGHVSLFWYQQALGQGPEFLTYFQNEAQLDKSGLPSDRFFAERPEGSVSTLKIQRTQQEDSAVYLCASSPYYEQYFGPGTRLTVT.

V is TRBV9 and J is TRBJ2-7; 13 bases are shared with TRBD2. The CDR3 runs 15 residues. Per the germline V gene, CDR1 is SGDLS and CDR2 is YYNGEE. The J segment lost 3 bases and the V segment lost 4 bases, leaving 4 bases of the junction unmatched. The CDR3 DNA reads as TGTGCCAGCAGCCCTCGGACTAGCGGGAGCTACGAGCAGTACTTC. Translation gives CASSPRTSGSYEQYF.

The chain couples TRBV4-2 to TRBJ1-2, with TRBD1 as a possible D gene (5 bases). This CDR3 spans 13 amino acids. The germline V gene encodes CDR1 LGHNA and CDR2 YNFKEQ. The V gene lost 3 bases and the J gene lost 6 bases, with 11 bases spanning the gap. This CDR3 reads CASSQGPGHGYTF. As DNA, the CDR3 is TGTGCCAGCAGCCAGGGACCGGGCCATGGCTACACCTTC.

The chain has TRBV29-1 and TRBJ2-6; D is perhaps TRBD1 (5 bases). The germline V gene has CDR1 SQVTM and CDR2 ANQGSEA. V was clipped by 5 bases and J by 0 bases, with 8 bases between them. The CDR3 runs to 14 residues. CDR3 nucleotide sequence: TGCAGCGTTAATAGGGGCTCTGGGGCCAACGTCCTGACTTTC. It encodes CSVNRGSGANVLTF.

The rearrangement links TRBV7-8 to TRBJ2-7; tentative D call: TRBD1 (5 bases). Germline V gene sequence: CDR1 SGHVS, CDR2 FQNEAQ. The CDR3 spans 11 residues. Trimming stripped 4 bases from V and 6 bases from J, with 7 bases between. CDR3 in amino acids: CASSSRVEQYF. CDR3 coding DNA: TGTGCCAGCAGCTCCAGGGTCGAGCAGTACTTC.